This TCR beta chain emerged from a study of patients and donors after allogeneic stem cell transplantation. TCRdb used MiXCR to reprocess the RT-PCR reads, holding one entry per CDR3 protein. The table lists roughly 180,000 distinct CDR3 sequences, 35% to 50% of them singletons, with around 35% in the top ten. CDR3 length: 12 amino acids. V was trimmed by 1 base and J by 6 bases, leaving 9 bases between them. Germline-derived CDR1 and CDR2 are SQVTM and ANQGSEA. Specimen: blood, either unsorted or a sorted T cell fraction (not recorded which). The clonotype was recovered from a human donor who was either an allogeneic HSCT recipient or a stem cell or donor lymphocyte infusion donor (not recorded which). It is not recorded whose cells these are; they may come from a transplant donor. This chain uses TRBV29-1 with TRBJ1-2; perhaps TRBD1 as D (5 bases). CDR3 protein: CSVEVGGNGYTF. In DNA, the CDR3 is TGCAGCGTTGAAGTGGGGGGGAATGGCTACACCTTC. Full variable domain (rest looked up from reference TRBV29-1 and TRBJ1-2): SAVISQKPSRDICQRGTSLTIQCQVDSQVTMMFWYRQQPGQSLTLIATANQGSEATYESGFVIDKFPISRPNLTFSTLTVSNMSPEDSSIYLCSVEVGGNGYTFGSGTRLTVV.